The 25 T cell receptor beta chains below come from one sample, sequenced in a study of low-dose radiotherapy and immunotherapy resistance in tumors. Primers targeting TRAV and TRBV primed first-strand cDNA, covering alpha and beta chains. Amplification, which lasted about 20 PCR cycles, used a constant-region primer and V-primer adapter to amplify TCRs. Via MiXCR, TCRdb re-called the reads, giving one row per CDR3 protein. The sample contains 10,000 to 15,000 distinct CDR3 sequences, over 55% of which appear only once. Receptors were obtained from a human donor with advanced metastatic prostate, ovarian, gallbladder or colorectal cancer (not recorded which). This table probably holds off-target reads from a library built for another chain.

The J gene is TRBJ1-2, the V gene TRBV28; TRBD1 matches at 7 bases. Germline loops: CDR1 MDHEN, CDR2 SYDVKM. The V gene end was trimmed by 3 bases and the J gene end by 7 bases; junction bases not matched to a gene: 11. The CDR3 runs to 15 residues. The CDR3 region is CASSFGDDRVVGYTF. The CDR3 bases are TGTGCCAGCAGTTTTGGCGATGACAGGGTTGTTGGCTACACCTTC.

The chain couples TRBV7-2 to TRBJ1-1, with D uncertain. The CDR3 runs 14 residues. With 1 base removed from V and 6 bases from J, the gap between germline ends came to 12 bases. Germline V gene lookup returns CDR1 SGHTA and CDR2 FQGNSA. The DNA for the CDR3 is TGTGCCAGCAGCTTAGTTGTGGAAGGAGCTGAAGCTTTCTTT. It codes for CASSLVVEGAEAFF.

The genes are TRBV6-2 or TRBV6-3 and TRBJ1-2; a weak D match, TRBD1 (6 bases). V lost 5 bases and J 5 bases, leaving 15 bases between the germline ends. Per germline, CDR1 MNHEY and CDR2 SVGEGT. This CDR3 has 14 residues. The CDR3 nucleotides are TGTGCCAGCAGTAGGGGGGGTGAATCATATGGCTACACCTTC. Residues: CASSRGGESYGYTF.

This clonotype was seen a few times. The V gene is TRBV28, the J gene TRBJ2-1; maybe TRBD2 (5 bases). Trimming shortened V by 7 bases and J by 7 bases, and 20 bases separated the two germline ends. The CDR3 covers 15 residues. Germline CDR1 MDHEN, CDR2 SYDVKM. CDR3 nucleotide sequence: TGTGCCAGCATTTCACGGGTCGGGATTCGAAATGAGCAGTTCTTC. Encoded protein: CASISRVGIRNEQFF.

The chain has TRBV11-2 and TRBJ2-7; D may be TRBD1 or TRBD2 (7 bases each). From germline, CDR1 is SGHAT and CDR2 FQNNGV. The CDR3 runs 14 residues. Trimming took off 1 base at V and 8 bases at J, with 15 bases between the two ends. The CDR3 protein is CASSLAPGGDQQYF. The CDR3 region has the DNA TGTGCCAGCAGCTTAGCCCCAGGGGGGGACCAGCAGTACTTC.

J is TRBJ2-5 and V is TRBV7-9, with D possibly being TRBD2 (6 bases). There are 15 residues in the CDR3. CDR1 is SEHNR, CDR2 FQNEAQ, per germline (reference sequence). Deletions cut 7 bases from V and 6 bases from J, with 21 bases between. CDR3 coding DNA: TGTGCCAGCATCCCCCGGGGAGGTGGTCAGCAGACCCAGTACTTC. It specifies CASIPRGGGQQTQYF.

This clonotype was observed a handful of times. The V and J genes are TRBV2 and TRBJ1-1; D is unresolved. Germline values: CDR1 SNHLY, CDR2 FYNNEI. The CDR3 spans 12 residues. The V gene lost 8 bases and the J gene lost 5 bases, with 12 bases spanning the gap. DNA of the CDR3: TGTGCCAGCCGCCGAGATGGGACTGAAGCTTTCTTT. This sequence encodes CASRRDGTEAFF. Full variable domain (remainder filled in from reference TRBV2 and TRBJ1-1): EPEVTQTPSHQVTQMGQEVILRCVPISNHLYFYWYRQILGQKVEFLVSFYNNEISEKSEIFDDQFSVERPDGSNFTLKIRSTKLEDSAMYFCASRRDGTEAFFGQGTRLTVV.

The V gene is TRBV4-3, the J gene TRBJ2-1, with 7 bases matching TRBD2. There are 16 residues in the CDR3. Germline CDR1 is LGHNA and CDR2 is YSLEER. Trimming took 3 bases from V and 3 from J; bases not matched to a gene: 8. CDR3 DNA: TGCGCCAGCAGCCAGGAACGGGACTACTACTACAATGAGCAGTTCTTC. Its translation: CASSQERDYYYNEQFF.

V gene TRBV28 combines with J gene TRBJ2-7; 11 nucleotides match TRBD2. With 4 bases clipped from V and 4 bases from J, the junction kept 6 bases outside the gene matches. Germline CDR1 and CDR2: MDHEN and SYDVKM. The CDR3 covers 15 residues. The CDR3 DNA follows: TGTGCCAGCAGTTCCCGCTTAGCGGGAGGGTACGAGCAGTACTTC. Translating gives CASSSRLAGGYEQYF.

The rearrangement joins TRBV6-5 to TRBJ1-1; maybe TRBD1 (6 bases). This CDR3 is 13 amino acids long. The germline V gene has CDR1 MNHEY and CDR2 SVGAGI. Trimming pared 6 bases from V and 5 bases from J, leaving 13 bases between. CDR3 region: CASRGTLWTEAFF. As DNA, the CDR3 is TGTGCCAGCAGAGGGACATTGTGGACTGAAGCTTTCTTT.

The CDR3 DNA follows: TGCAGTGCTAGCGTGGTTCGGGGGGGTGGAGAGACCCAGTACTTC. Protein product: CSASVVRGGGETQYF. The J gene is TRBJ2-5, the V gene TRBV20-1, with 8 bases fitting TRBD2. V gave up 3 bases and J gave up 4 bases; unmatched junction bases: 10. CDR1 DFQATT and CDR2 SNEGSKA come from the germline V gene (reference sequence). The CDR3 has 15 amino acids.

This chain connects TRBV4-1 to TRBJ2-5; 8 bases line up with TRBD1. Germline values: CDR1 MGHRA, CDR2 YSYEKL. J lost 5 bases, V lost 4 bases, and 6 bases had no gene match. The CDR3 extends over 14 amino acids. The CDR3: CASSPGQGKETQYF. CDR3 coding DNA: TGCGCCAGCAGCCCTGGACAGGGTAAGGAGACCCAGTACTTC.

The V and J genes are TRBV6-5 and TRBJ1-2; no firm D call. V lost 4 bases and J 4 bases, leaving 13 bases between the germline ends. Germline CDR1 and CDR2: MNHEY and SVGAGI. The CDR3 is made up of 14 amino acids. The CDR3 region is CASSFGRGGYGYTF. DNA of the CDR3: TGTGCCAGCAGTTTCGGGAGAGGTGGCTATGGCTACACCTTC.

The V and J genes are TRBV6-6 and TRBJ2-1; TRBD1 aligns across 8 bases. Unmatched junction bases numbered 8, after V lost 7 bases and J lost 3 bases. CDR3 length: 15 residues. Germline CDR1 and CDR2: MNHNY and SVGAGI (reference sequence). The CDR3 DNA follows: TGTGCCAGCACCGTCCAGGGGGCTGTCTACAATGAGCAGTTCTTC. It is translated as CASTVQGAVYNEQFF.

This clonotype showed up just a few times. This sequence joins TRBV18 and TRBJ1-1; 7 bases agree with TRBD1. The V gene's germline CDR1 is KGHSH and CDR2 LQKENI. This CDR3 is 15 amino acids long. V lost 2 bases and J lost 8; bases outside the gene matches: 11. As DNA, the CDR3 is TGTGCCAGCTCACCAGCAGATAACAGGGGACCCGAAGCTTTCTTT. Translating gives CASSPADNRGPEAFF.

This clonotype was seen a few times. This rearrangement joins TRBV5-1 to TRBJ1-1, with D tentatively TRBD1 (5 bases). The germline CDR1 and CDR2 sequences are SGHRS and YFSETQ. V lost 6 bases and J lost 1, with 19 bases in between. The length of the CDR3 is 16 residues. The CDR3 protein is CASTLGEAGRNTEAFF. DNA for the CDR3: TGCGCCAGCACCCTGGGGGAGGCCGGGCGGAACACTGAAGCTTTCTTT.

Comment on this clonotype: The DNA is omitted, as the CDR3 cannot be located on it reliably, and the CDR3 follows TCRdb's listing. V gene TRBV3-1 combines with J gene TRBJ2-2; the D call in the table, TRBD2, was not verified against the DNA. The CDR3 numbers 24 amino acids, ends counted. Germline CDR1 is LGHDT and CDR2 is YNNKEL (reference sequence). The CDR3 protein is CASSQVRQGCPSGTDFRTPGSCFF.

This clonotype has just one count. This chain connects TRBV7-8 to TRBJ2-1, with D perhaps matching TRBD1 (5 bases). The V and J ends lost 5 bases and 0 bases respectively, with 11 bases between them. The CDR3 consists of 15 residues. In germline, CDR1 is SGHVS, CDR2 FQNEAQ. The CDR3 DNA is TGTGCCAGCAGCAAGACAGAGAGCTCCTACAATGAGCAGTTCTTC. Its protein is CASSKTESSYNEQFF.

The chain carries TRBV7-2 and TRBJ2-5, with D possibly matching TRBD2 (5 bases). This CDR3 has 15 amino acids. CDR1 is SGHTA and CDR2 is FQGNSA in the germline V gene. Between the trimmed V and J ends, which lost 0 bases and 5 bases, there was a span of 13 bases. The CDR3 loop reads CASSLARSGWETQYF. CDR3 DNA sequence: TGTGCCAGCAGCTTAGCGCGGAGCGGTTGGGAGACCCAGTACTTC.

The chain links TRBV7-9 to TRBJ2-1; D not certain. CDR1 SEHNR and CDR2 FQNEAQ come from the germline V gene (reference sequence). V dropped 2 bases and J dropped 9 bases, with 8 bases sitting between them. The CDR3 has 12 amino acids. The CDR3 bases are TGTGCCAGCAGCTTATTACCGACTGAGCAGTTCTTC. It yields the protein CASSLLPTEQFF.

The chain couples TRBV18 to TRBJ1-4; tentative D call: TRBD1 (6 bases). Trimming stripped 3 bases from V and 7 bases from J, with 15 bases between. The CDR3 consists of 15 residues. Germline V CDR1 and CDR2: KGHSH, LQKENI. This CDR3 is CASSPLPRGSEKLFF. In DNA form, the CDR3 reads TGTGCCAGCTCACCCCTACCGAGGGGGAGTGAAAAACTGTTTTTT. Together with reference TRBV18 and TRBJ1-4, the CDR3 gives the full variable domain: NAGVMQNPRHLVRRRGQEARLRCSPMKGHSHVYWYRQLPEEGLKFMVYLQKENIIDESGMPKERFSAEFPKEGPSILRIQQVVRGDSAAYFCASSPLPRGSEKLFFGSGTQLSVL.

The V gene is TRBV3-1, the J gene TRBJ2-7, with 13 bases aligning to TRBD2. The J segment lost 1 base and the V segment lost 6 bases, leaving 3 bases of the junction unmatched. The CDR3 totals 15 residues. The germline V gene encodes CDR1 LGHDT and CDR2 YNNKEL (reference sequence). In DNA form, the CDR3 reads TGTGCCAGCAGAAGGACTAGCGGGGGATCCTACGAGCAGTACTTC. As protein: CASRRTSGGSYEQYF.

V and J are TRBV4-3 and TRBJ1-1, with D perhaps TRBD1 (5 bases). This CDR3 comprises 12 residues. Trimming removed 5 bases at V and 11 bases at J, with 15 bases between. The germline CDR1 and CDR2 sequences are LGHNA and YSLEER. The CDR3 DNA reads TGCGCCAGCAGCTCACACGGGGGATCGGCTTTCTTT. Its translation: CASSSHGGSAFF.

The chain combines TRBV7-2 with TRBJ2-3, with D possibly being TRBD2 (6 bases). The CDR3 runs to 16 residues. Germline V gives CDR1 SGHTA, CDR2 FQGNSA. V lost 5 bases and J lost 8, with 23 bases in between. CDR3 loop: CASSPMELAASGTQYF. CDR3 nucleotides: TGTGCCAGCAGCCCTATGGAGTTAGCGGCAAGCGGTACGCAGTATTTT. The variable domain in full, with the rest retrieved from reference TRBV7-2 and TRBJ2-3, is GAGVSQSPSNKVTEKGKDVELRCDPISGHTALYWYRQSLGQGLEFLIYFQGNSAPDKSGLPSDRFSAERTGGSVSTLTIQRTQQEDSAVYLCASSPMELAASGTQYFGPGTRLTVL.

V is TRBV28 and J is TRBJ2-5, with 9 nucleotides matching TRBD1. Germline lookup yields CDR1 MDHEN and CDR2 SYDVKM. J gave up 3 bases and V 4 bases, and 6 bases lay outside the gene matches. The CDR3 covers 15 residues. DNA of the CDR3: TGTGCCAGCAGTTCGGGGACAGGGTGGGAAGAGACCCAGTACTTC. It codes for CASSSGTGWEETQYF.